What follows are 19 T cell receptor beta chains derived from one specimen sequenced in a study of T-cell memory formation after mild COVID-19. TCRdb recomputed calls from the 5' RACE reads with MiXCR, one row per CDR3 protein. Of 350,000 or so distinct CDR3 sequences listed, approximately 12% are singletons. Sequencing was carried out using PBMCs or a T cell subset sorted from them (not recorded which). These receptors all stem from a man aged 18 to 29 who had mild COVID-19 (a few samples of this study predate the infection). Cell type and time point are not known.

This clonotype was seen a few times. This chain joins TRBV24-1 and TRBJ2-3; TRBD2 aligns across 8 bases. The CDR3 runs to 15 residues. The germline V gene has CDR1 KGHDR and CDR2 SFDVKD. The J segment lost 3 bases and the V segment lost 5 bases, leaving 6 bases of the junction unmatched. The CDR3 loop reads CATSVNSGETDTQYF. CDR3 DNA sequence: TGTGCCACCAGTGTAAATAGCGGGGAGACAGATACGCAGTATTTT.

This chain's CDR3 is CASSQDRGQSYGYTF. CDR3 DNA: TGCGCCAGCAGCCAGGACAGGGGGCAGAGCTATGGCTACACCTTC. This chain connects TRBV4-3 to TRBJ1-2, with TRBD1 identical over 11 bases. This CDR3 has 15 residues. Germline CDR1 reads LGHNA; CDR2 reads YSLEER. With 3 bases clipped from V and 4 bases from J, the junction kept 4 bases outside the gene matches.

The rearrangement links TRBV25-1 to TRBJ1-2, with D unclear. The germline CDR1 and CDR2 sequences are MGHDK and SYGVNS. The CDR3 totals 13 residues. The V and J ends lost 7 bases and 0 bases respectively, with 9 bases between them. As DNA, the CDR3 is TGTGCCAGCACGAGCCATCCTAACTATGGCTACACCTTC. It codes for CASTSHPNYGYTF.

The chain uses TRBV12-3 or TRBV12-4 and TRBJ2-2; D may correspond to TRBD1 or TRBD2 (5 bases each). Trimming shortened V by 5 bases and J by 6 bases, and 19 bases separated the two germline ends. CDR3 length equals 16 residues. The CDR3: CASSREGRRLPGELFF. The CDR3, as DNA: TGTGCCAGCAGTCGCGAGGGGAGAAGGCTACCCGGGGAGCTGTTTTTT.

This clonotype was seen ten or more times. The junction departs from the called germline gene at one end, perhaps through a read error. The chain combines TRBV7-9 with TRBJ1-5, with a weak D call TRBD1 (6 bases). The CDR3 has 13 amino acids. Germline CDR1 reads SEHNR; CDR2 reads FQNEAQ (reference sequence). CDR3 sequence: CASSLEGGQPQHF. The CDR3 DNA reads TGCGCCAGCAGCTTGGAGGGGGGTCAGCCCCAGCATTTT.

This chain uses TRBV6-6 with TRBJ2-7; D gene ambiguous. Germline V gene data show CDR1 as MNHNY and CDR2 as SVGAGI (reference sequence). The CDR3 runs 13 residues. Trimming took 5 bases from V and 3 from J, leaving 11 bases between them. The CDR3 DNA reads TGTGCCAGCAGTCCCATTCCGGTCTACGAGCAGTACGTC. Its translation is CASSPIPVYEQYV.

The table lists this clonotype with a few counts. The chain is built from TRBV6-4 and TRBJ2-7; unclear D gene. The V gene's germline CDR1 is MRHNA and CDR2 SNTAGT. The germline V and J ends were trimmed by 8 bases and 1 base, with 3 bases remaining between them. CDR3 length: 10 amino acids. In nucleotides, the CDR3 is TGTGCCAGCTTGTCCTACGAGCAGTACGTC. Translating gives CASLSYEQYV.

The V call is TRBV20-1, the J call TRBJ2-1, with TRBD2 matching over 13 bases. Germline V lookup: CDR1 DFQATT, CDR2 SNEGSKA (reference sequence). This CDR3 has 17 residues. V was pared by 3 bases and J by 2 bases, with 7 bases of the junction left unmatched. The CDR3 sequence is CSARALLAGGPYNEQFF. The CDR3 DNA reads as TGCAGTGCTAGGGCCCTACTAGCGGGGGGGCCCTACAATGAGCAGTTCTTC.

The chain recombines TRBV6-1 with TRBJ2-2; D gene unclear. Germline V gene lookup returns CDR1 MNHNS and CDR2 SASEGT. Trimming removed 10 bases from V and 0 bases from J, with 18 bases in between. This CDR3 spans 16 amino acids. CDR3 sequence: CANSVGYLANTGELFF. The DNA of the CDR3 is TGTGCCAACAGCGTGGGGTATCTAGCGAACACCGGGGAGCTGTTTTTT.

This chain uses TRBV11-2 with TRBJ1-2, with D unclear. The CDR3 spans 12 residues. From germline, CDR1 is SGHAT and CDR2 FQNNGV. Deletions cut 8 bases from V and 5 bases from J, with 12 bases between. CDR3 sequence (DNA): TGTGCCAGCGGGGTGGGCAGGTATGGCTACACCTTC. It codes for CASGVGRYGYTF.

Ten or more counts support this clonotype. The chain joins TRBV5-1 to TRBJ2-7, with D tentatively TRBD1 (5 bases). The germline V and J ends were trimmed by 2 bases and 4 bases, with 7 bases remaining between them. CDR1 is SGHRS, CDR2 YFSETQ, per germline. The CDR3 totals 12 residues. The CDR3 region is CASSFQGYEQYF. CDR3 nucleotides: TGCGCCAGCAGCTTCCAGGGATACGAGCAGTACTTC.

This clonotype was detected only a few times. The J gene is TRBJ1-1, the V gene TRBV3-1; TRBD1 matches 12 bases. Germline V gene lookup returns CDR1 LGHDT and CDR2 YNNKEL (reference sequence). This CDR3 is built from 15 residues. Trimming took 5 bases from V and 4 from J; bases not matched to a gene: 5. CDR3 nucleotide sequence: TGTGCCAGCAGCTACCGGGACAGGGGGCCCACTGAAGCTTTCTTT. Its translation is CASSYRDRGPTEAFF.

This clonotype was recorded a few times. The genes are TRBV12-3 or TRBV12-4 and TRBJ2-5, with TRBD2 matching 9 bases. The CDR3 has 15 amino acids. The V gene end was trimmed by 5 bases and the J gene end by 4 bases; junction bases not matched to a gene: 8. The CDR3 nucleotides are TGTGCCAGCAGTATAACTAGGACTAGCGCAGAGACCCAGTACTTC. Encoded protein: CASSITRTSAETQYF.

This clonotype was counted only a few times. The chain recombines TRBV25-1 with TRBJ2-5; 8 bases match TRBD1. V lost 3 bases and J lost 4; bases outside the gene matches: 7. CDR3 length equals 15 residues. Germline CDR1 and CDR2: MGHDK and SYGVNS. CDR3 residues: CASSDEQGVRETQYF. The DNA for the CDR3 is TGTGCCAGCAGTGATGAACAGGGGGTTAGAGAGACCCAGTACTTC.

The chain is built from TRBV5-4 and TRBJ2-1, with TRBD2 as a possible D gene (6 bases). V dropped 2 bases and J dropped 0 bases, with 15 bases sitting between them. Germline V gene data show CDR1 as SGHNT and CDR2 as YYREEE (reference sequence). The CDR3 is 17 residues long. The CDR3 region has the DNA TGTGCCAGCAGCTTCCCCGGGACTTTAAGCTCCTACAATGAGCAGTTCTTC. It codes for CASSFPGTLSSYNEQFF. Based on the CDR3 plus reference TRBV5-4 and TRBJ2-1, the full variable domain is ETGVTQSPTHLIKTRGQQVTLRCSSQSGHNTVSWYQQALGQGPQFIFQYYREEENGRGNFPPRFSGLQFPNYSSELNVNALELDDSALYLCASSFPGTLSSYNEQFFGPGTRLTVL.

This clonotype was seen many times. This chain uses TRBV6-2 or TRBV6-3 with TRBJ2-1; 8 bases are a match to TRBD2. Germline CDR1 is MNHEY and CDR2 is SVGEGT. This CDR3 comprises 16 residues. Trimming at V came to 6 bases and at J to 3 bases, leaving 10 bases not matched to a gene. The CDR3: CASRPHTGTSYNEQFF. The CDR3 nucleotides are TGTGCCAGCAGACCTCACACCGGGACTAGCTACAATGAGCAGTTCTTC.

The chain joins TRBV4-3 to TRBJ2-3, with 10 positions matching TRBD2. Trimming cost V 3 bases and J 1 base; bases outside gene matches: 4. Per the germline V gene, CDR1 is LGHNA and CDR2 is YSLEER. This CDR3 is built from 16 residues. The CDR3 nucleotides are TGCGCCAGCAGCCAGCCCCTAGCGGGGGGCACAGATACGCAGTATTTT. Residues: CASSQPLAGGTDTQYF.

This clonotype was seen a few times. V and J are TRBV3-1 and TRBJ1-2; TRBD1 aligns across 7 bases. Per germline, CDR1 LGHDT and CDR2 YNNKEL (reference sequence). V lost 2 bases, J lost 7 bases, and 7 bases stayed unmatched. The CDR3 has 14 residues. Here the CDR3 DNA reads TGTGCCAGCAGCCAACACGACAGGGAGGTTGGCTACACCTTC. It is translated as CASSQHDREVGYTF.

This clonotype was detected only a few times. This sequence joins TRBV7-2 and TRBJ2-3; 13 nucleotides line up with TRBD2. Germline V gene lookup returns CDR1 SGHTA and CDR2 FQGNSA. The CDR3 runs to 17 residues. J was trimmed by 5 bases and V by 5 bases; bases with no gene match: 10. CDR3 nucleotides: TGTGCCAGCAGCCTCAGACTAGCGGGGGGAGGTGGAGATACGCAGTATTTT. Translating it yields CASSLRLAGGGGDTQYF.